The TCR beta chain described here comes from a study of blood T cell repertoires in COVID-19. Study summary: Sites across the United States, Italy and Spain contributed samples from acute and convalescent COVID-19. From T cells, B-cell-depleted T cells, or PBMCs came the material, which was cDNA or gDNA.

Original data processing: Estimation of nucleated cell counts relied on the amplification of reference gene primers. The method was immunoSEQ multiplex PCR; TCRdb's version includes in-frame clones alone and lacks a portion of them. D and trimming were read from the DNA, whereas the V and J calls and clone size are those reported in that table. The sample includes fewer than 30,000 clones, roughly 87% seen only once; the top ten take about a quarter. The V end lost 1 base, the J end lost 3 bases, and 12 bases lay between the germline ends. This CDR3 contains 15 residues. CDR1 is MGHDK, CDR2 SYGVNS, per germline.

This TCR was sampled from a human donor in a cohort sampled during active COVID-19. Sequenced material: peripheral blood. V and J are TRBV25-1 and TRBJ1-1, with D hard to call. The CDR3 bases are TGTGCCAGCAGTGAATCCCCGTCCAGGCACACTGAAGCTTTCTTT. This sequence encodes CASSESPSRHTEAFF.